Given below is one T cell receptor beta chain in context. The antigen is unknown. These data originate in a study of tumor-infiltrating lymphocytes in localized non-small cell lung cancer. Regarding the study as a whole: Different pieces of the same tissue were used for each assay.

Produced via immunoSEQ multiplex PCR; TCRdb's table is partial and in-frame only. Of approximately 11,000 clones in the sample, 84% are singletons; the top ten hold roughly 8%. Trimming pared 6 bases from V and 9 bases from J, leaving 17 bases between. The CDR3 spans 13 residues. The germline gives CDR1 MNHNY, CDR2 SVGAGI (reference sequence). The sequence was obtained from a human donor with non-small cell lung cancer. Source material: lung tumor tissue. The chain employs TRBV6-6 and TRBJ1-1; possibly TRBD1 for D (5 bases). The CDR3 here is CASSFGGRPQAFF. CDR3 bases: TGTGCCAGCAGCTTCGGGGGAAGGCCCCAAGCTTTCTTT.